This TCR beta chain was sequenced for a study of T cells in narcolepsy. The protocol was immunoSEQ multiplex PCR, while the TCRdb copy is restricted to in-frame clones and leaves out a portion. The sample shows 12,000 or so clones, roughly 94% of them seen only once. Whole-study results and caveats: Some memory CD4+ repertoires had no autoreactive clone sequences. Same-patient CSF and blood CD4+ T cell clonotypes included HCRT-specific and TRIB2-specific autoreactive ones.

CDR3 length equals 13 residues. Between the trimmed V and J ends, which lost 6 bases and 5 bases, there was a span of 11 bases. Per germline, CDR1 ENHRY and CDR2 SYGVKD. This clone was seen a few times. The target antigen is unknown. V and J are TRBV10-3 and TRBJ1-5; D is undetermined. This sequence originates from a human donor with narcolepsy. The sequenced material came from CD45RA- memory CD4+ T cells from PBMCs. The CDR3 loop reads CAIRDGRDQPQHF. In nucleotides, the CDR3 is TGTGCCATCAGGGACGGACGAGATCAGCCCCAGCATTTT.